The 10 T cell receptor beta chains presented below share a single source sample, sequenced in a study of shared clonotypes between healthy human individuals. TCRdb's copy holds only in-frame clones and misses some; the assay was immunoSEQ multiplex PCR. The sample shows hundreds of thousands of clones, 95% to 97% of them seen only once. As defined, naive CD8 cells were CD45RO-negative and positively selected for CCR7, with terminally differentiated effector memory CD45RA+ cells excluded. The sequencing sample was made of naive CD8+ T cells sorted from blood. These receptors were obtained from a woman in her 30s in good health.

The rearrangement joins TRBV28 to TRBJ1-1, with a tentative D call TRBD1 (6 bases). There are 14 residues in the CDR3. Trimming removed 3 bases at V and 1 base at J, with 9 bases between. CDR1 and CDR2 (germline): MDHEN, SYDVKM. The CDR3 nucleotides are TGTGCCAGCAGTTTTGGGGGCGAGAACACTGAAGCTTTCTTT. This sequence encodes CASSFGGENTEAFF. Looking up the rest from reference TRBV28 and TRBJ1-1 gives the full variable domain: DVKVTQSSRYLVKRTGEKVFLECVQDMDHENMFWYRQDPGLGLRLIYFSYDVKMKEKGDIPEGYSVSREKKERFSLILESASTNQTSMYLCASSFGGENTEAFFGQGTRLTVV.

CDR3 sequence: CASTPRDLELFFGNTIYF. The CDR3 nucleotides read TGTGCCAGTACCCCCCGAGACCTTGAACTCTTTTTTGGAAACACCATATATTTT. The rearrangement joins TRBV19 to TRBJ1-3; D is uncertain. V lost 7 bases to trimming and J lost 3 bases, with 25 bases between them. The V gene's germline CDR1 is LNHDA and CDR2 SQIVND (reference sequence). This CDR3 comprises 18 residues. Filled out from reference TRBV19 and TRBJ1-3, the complete variable domain reads DGGITQSPKYLFRKEGQNVTLSCEQNLNHDAMYWYRQDPGQGLRLIYYSQIVNDFQKGDIAEGYSVSREKKESFPLTVTSAQKNPTAFYLCASTPRDLELFFGNTIYFGEGSWLTVV.

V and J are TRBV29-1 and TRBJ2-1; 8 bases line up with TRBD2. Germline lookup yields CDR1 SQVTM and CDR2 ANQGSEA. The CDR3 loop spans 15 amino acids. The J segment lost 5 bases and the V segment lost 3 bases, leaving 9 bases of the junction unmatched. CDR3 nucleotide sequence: TGCAGCGTTGAGGGGTCGGGAGGGCTGGACAATGAGCAGTTCTTC. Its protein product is CSVEGSGGLDNEQFF.

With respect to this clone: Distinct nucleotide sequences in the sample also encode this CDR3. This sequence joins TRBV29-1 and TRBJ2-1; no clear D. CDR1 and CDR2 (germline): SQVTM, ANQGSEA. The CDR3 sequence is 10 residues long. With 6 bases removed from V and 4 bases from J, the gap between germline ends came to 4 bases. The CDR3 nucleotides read TGCAGCGTGGTGTACAATGAGCAGTTCTTC. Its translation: CSVVYNEQFF.

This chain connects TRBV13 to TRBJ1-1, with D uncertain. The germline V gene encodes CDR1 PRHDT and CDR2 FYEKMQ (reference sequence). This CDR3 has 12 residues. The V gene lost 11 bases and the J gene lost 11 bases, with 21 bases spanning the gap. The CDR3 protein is CASLHATKRAFF. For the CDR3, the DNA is TGTGCCTCCCTGCACGCAACGAAAAGGGCTTTCTTT.

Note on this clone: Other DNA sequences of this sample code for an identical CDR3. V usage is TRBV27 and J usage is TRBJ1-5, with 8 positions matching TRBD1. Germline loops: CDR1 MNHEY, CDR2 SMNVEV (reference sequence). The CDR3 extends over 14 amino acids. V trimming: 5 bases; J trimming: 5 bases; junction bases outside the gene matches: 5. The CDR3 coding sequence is TGTGCCAGCAGTCTCCGGACAGGGCATCAGCCCCAGCATTTT. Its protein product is CASSLRTGHQPQHF.

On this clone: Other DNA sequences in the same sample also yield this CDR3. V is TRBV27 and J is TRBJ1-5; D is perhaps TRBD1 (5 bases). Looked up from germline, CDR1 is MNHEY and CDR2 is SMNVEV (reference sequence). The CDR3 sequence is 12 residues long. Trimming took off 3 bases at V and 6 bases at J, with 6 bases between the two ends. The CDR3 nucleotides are TGTGCCAGCAGTTTCGGGGGTCAGCCCCAGCATTTT. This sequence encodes CASSFGGQPQHF.

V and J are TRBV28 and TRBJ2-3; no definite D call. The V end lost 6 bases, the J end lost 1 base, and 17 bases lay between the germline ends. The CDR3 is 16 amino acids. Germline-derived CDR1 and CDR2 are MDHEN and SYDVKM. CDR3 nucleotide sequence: TGTGCCAGCAGGCCCCTGTTATTAACCCGCACAGATACGCAGTATTTT. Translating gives CASRPLLLTRTDTQYF.

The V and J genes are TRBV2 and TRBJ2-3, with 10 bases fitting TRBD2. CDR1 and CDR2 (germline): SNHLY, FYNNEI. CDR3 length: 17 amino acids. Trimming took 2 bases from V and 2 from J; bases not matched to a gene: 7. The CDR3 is CASSEKISGRATDTQYF. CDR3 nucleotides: TGTGCCAGCAGTGAAAAGATAAGCGGGAGGGCCACAGATACGCAGTATTTT.

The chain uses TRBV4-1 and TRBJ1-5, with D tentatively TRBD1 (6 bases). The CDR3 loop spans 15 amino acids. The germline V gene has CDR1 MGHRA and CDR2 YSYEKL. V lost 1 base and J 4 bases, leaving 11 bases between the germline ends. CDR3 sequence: CASSQVSGQNQPQHF. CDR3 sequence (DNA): TGCGCCAGCAGCCAAGTCAGCGGACAGAATCAGCCCCAGCATTTT.